This passage covers 5 T cell receptor beta chains from one sample sequenced in a study of naive and memory T cell subsets. An equimolar mix of two oligonucleotides served as the beta constant-region primer for TRBC1 and TRBC2. Ligated cDNA was amplified by four rounds of PCR with nested alpha and beta constant-region primers and SP2. TCRdb redid the calling of the UMI-ligation and nested PCR reads with MiXCR, one entry per CDR3 protein. Here the sample spans about 120,000 distinct CDR3 sequences, 35% to 45% being singletons. Specimen: central memory CD4+ T cells from blood. These receptors originate from a human donor in good health.

The V and J genes are TRBV4-1 and TRBJ2-7; TRBD2 matches at 7 bases. Germline lookup yields CDR1 MGHRA and CDR2 YSYEKL. The CDR3 is 16 residues long. Trimming removed 1 base from V and 3 bases from J; junction bases left unmatched: 9. CDR3: CASSQVPGGTYYEQYF. In nucleotides, the CDR3 is TGCGCCAGCAGCCAAGTACCGGGAGGTACATACTACGAGCAGTACTTC.

This clonotype was detected a few times. This chain uses TRBV7-6 with TRBJ2-5; TRBD2 is a possible D gene (6 bases). This CDR3 is built from 18 residues. Germline loops: CDR1 SGHVS, CDR2 FNYEAQ. V was trimmed by 0 bases and J by 10 bases, leaving 27 bases between them. DNA of the CDR3: TGTGCCAGCAGCTTAGCTCCGGGCAGACAGCGGGCCCAATGGGTCCAGTACTTC. Protein: CASSLAPGRQRAQWVQYF.

This clonotype showed up just a few times. The genes are TRBV28 and TRBJ2-3, with D unclear. Germline loops: CDR1 MDHEN, CDR2 SYDVKM. V shed 2 bases and J shed 0 bases, with 9 bases lying between them. The CDR3 is 15 amino acids. This CDR3 is CASSLGATSTDTQYF. The CDR3 region has the DNA TGTGCCAGCAGTTTAGGAGCAACTAGCACAGATACGCAGTATTTT.

This clonotype came up a few times. The J gene is TRBJ2-1, the V gene TRBV18; unclear D gene. This CDR3 comprises 14 residues. The ends were cut back, 0 bases at V and 6 bases at J, with 9 bases in the middle. Per the germline V gene, CDR1 is KGHSH and CDR2 is LQKENI. CDR3 coding DNA: TGTGCCAGCTCACCACCTGGCCCAGTCAATGAGCAGTTCTTC. It codes for CASSPPGPVNEQFF.

J is TRBJ2-7 and V is TRBV3-1, with D unresolved. CDR1 is LGHDT and CDR2 is YNNKEL in the germline V gene (reference sequence). The CDR3 runs 13 residues. Between the trimmed V and J ends, which lost 2 bases and 5 bases, there was a span of 10 bases. The CDR3 sequence is CASSQPPVDEQYF. The CDR3 DNA follows: TGTGCCAGCAGCCAACCCCCAGTGGACGAGCAGTACTTC.